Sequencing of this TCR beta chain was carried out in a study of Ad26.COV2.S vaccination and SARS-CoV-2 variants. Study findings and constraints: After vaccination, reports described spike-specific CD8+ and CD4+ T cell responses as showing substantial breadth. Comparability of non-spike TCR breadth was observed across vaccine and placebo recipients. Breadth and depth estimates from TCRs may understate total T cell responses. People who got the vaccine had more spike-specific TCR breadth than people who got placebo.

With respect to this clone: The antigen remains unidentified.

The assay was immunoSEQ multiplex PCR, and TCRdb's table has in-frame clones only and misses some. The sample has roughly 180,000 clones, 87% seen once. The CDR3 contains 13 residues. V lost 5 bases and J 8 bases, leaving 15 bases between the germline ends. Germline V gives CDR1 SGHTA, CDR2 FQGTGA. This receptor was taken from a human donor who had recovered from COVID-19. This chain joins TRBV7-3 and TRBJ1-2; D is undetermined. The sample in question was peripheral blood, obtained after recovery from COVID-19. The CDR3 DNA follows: TGTGCCAGCAGCCCTGGCCCAAACGAGGGCTACACCTTC. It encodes CASSPGPNEGYTF.